These 5 T cell receptor beta chains were all obtained from the same sample, sequenced in a study of T cells in Graves' hyperthyroidism and ophthalmopathy. Researchers took RNA transcripts and amplified the TCR beta CDR3 regions from them. When the TCR CDR3 underwent first-round RT-PCR, the HTBI primer set was used. TCRdb itself ran the multiplex PCR reads through MiXCR, one entry per CDR3 protein. In the table there are 500,000 to 650,000 distinct CDR3 sequences, 11% to 15% of which are singletons. What was sequenced was blood. Every receptor here comes from a woman aged 40-49 years with Graves' hyperthyroidism.

The gene calls are TRBV7-8 and TRBJ1-4; D might be TRBD1 (5 bases). The CDR3 covers 18 residues. Looked up from germline, CDR1 is SGHVS and CDR2 is FQNEAQ. Trimming removed 1 base at V and 5 bases at J, with 20 bases between. The CDR3, as DNA: TGTGCCAGCAGCTTAGGTCTTTCGGTGGGACGGACGAATGAAAAACTGTTTTTT. This gives the protein CASSLGLSVGRTNEKLFF. Using reference TRBV7-8 and TRBJ1-4 for the parts outside the CDR3, the full variable domain is GAGVSQSPRYKVAKRGQDVALRCDPISGHVSLFWYQQALGQGPEFLTYFQNEAQLDKSGLPSDRFFAERPEGSVSTLKIQRTQQEDSAVYLCASSLGLSVGRTNEKLFFGSGTQLSVL.

A few counts support this clonotype. The chain couples TRBV30 to TRBJ2-7; D is ambiguous. The CDR3 has 12 amino acids. CDR1 is GTSNPN and CDR2 is SVGIG in the germline V gene (reference sequence). V lost 0 bases, J lost 3 bases, and 6 bases lay in between. CDR3 residues: CAWSVGGYEQYF. CDR3 in DNA: TGTGCCTGGAGTGTGGGCGGCTACGAGCAGTACTTC.

This clonotype was detected ten times or more. The V call is TRBV5-1, the J call TRBJ2-7, with 8 bases aligning to TRBD1. The CDR3 spans 15 residues. From germline, CDR1 is SGHRS and CDR2 YFSETQ. The junction had 9 bases not matched to a gene; V was cut back by 5 bases and J by 2 bases. Here the CDR3 DNA reads TGCGCCAGCAGTTATGCACAGGGGGATCCCTACGAGCAGTACTTC. It specifies CASSYAQGDPYEQYF. Combining the CDR3 with reference TRBV5-1 and TRBJ2-7 gives the whole variable domain KAGVTQTPRYLIKTRGQQVTLSCSPISGHRSVSWYQQTPGQGLQFLFEYFSETQRNKGNFPGRFSGRQFSNSRSEMNVSTLELGDSALYLCASSYAQGDPYEQYFGPGTRLTVT.

This clonotype was seen at least ten times. The chain has TRBV3-1 and TRBJ1-2; D remains unclear. Trimming cost V 4 bases and J 5 bases, with 11 bases left between them. Germline V lookup: CDR1 LGHDT, CDR2 YNNKEL (reference sequence). The CDR3 covers 13 residues. The CDR3 sequence is CASSPLGGYGYTF. The CDR3 nucleotides read TGTGCCAGCAGCCCCCTGGGTGGGTATGGCTACACCTTC.

Comment on this clonotype: A much larger clone differs by one base, so this may be a read error. This chain connects TRBV12-3 or TRBV12-4 to TRBJ2-2, with D possibly being TRBD1 or TRBD2 (6 bases each). The CDR3 is 20 residues long. Here the CDR3 reads CASSKPYRAVAGWDTGELLF. The DNA of the CDR3 is TGTGCCAGCAGTAAGCCATACAGGGCTGTGGCGGGATGGGACACCGGGGAGCTGCTTTTT.